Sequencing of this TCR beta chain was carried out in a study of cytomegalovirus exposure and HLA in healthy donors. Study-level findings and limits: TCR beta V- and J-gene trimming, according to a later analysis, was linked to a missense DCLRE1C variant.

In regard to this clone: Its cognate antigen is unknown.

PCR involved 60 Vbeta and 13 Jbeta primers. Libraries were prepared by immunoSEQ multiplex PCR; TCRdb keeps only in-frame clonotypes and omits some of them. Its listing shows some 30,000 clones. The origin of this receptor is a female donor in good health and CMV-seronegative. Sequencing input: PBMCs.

The DNA for the CDR3 is TGCGCCAGCAGCTTTCCCGAGGCTGGTAATGAAAAACTGTTTTTT. This translates into CASSFPEAGNEKLFF. This sequence joins TRBV5-1 and TRBJ1-4; D not certain. CDR3 size: 15 residues. The V end lost 2 bases, the J end lost 4 bases, and 12 bases lay between the germline ends. CDR1 SGHRS and CDR2 YFSETQ come from the germline V gene.